The rows below give T cell receptor beta chains drawn from one sample of a study of cytomegalovirus exposure and HLA in healthy donors. The data were produced by immunoSEQ multiplex PCR, yet TCRdb's version contains in-frame clones alone and is incomplete. The table includes over 150,000 clones, around 79% detected once. The sequenced sample was PBMCs. Source of these receptors: a young woman in good health and CMV-seronegative. CDR3s leave out the opening cysteine and the closing phenylalanine or tryptophan. Some rows have no size entry. The others give once, few or many, or a class for an expanded clone.

j_call v_call clone_size cdr3_aa
TRBJ1-4 TRBV27 - ASRPTATNEKLF
TRBJ1-6 TRBV5-6 - ASSNGQGGGSPLH
TRBJ2-3 TRBV28 - ASNQGTTDTQY
TRBJ2-7 TRBV5-4 few ASSSGGQQSYEQY
TRBJ2-7 TRBV5-1 few ASSPRAGNSYEQY
TRBJ1-4 TRBV18 - ASSGRGGTNEKLF
TRBJ1-1 TRBV11-3 - ASSPGQGANTEAF
TRBJ2-2 TRBV9 - ASSVGGGSGRASNTGELF
TRBJ2-5 TRBV29-1 - SVYMPGQGQTQY
TRBJ2-5 TRBV4-1 - ASSQEGWRGSGETQY
TRBJ1-4 TRBV18 - ASSQDRNNEKLF
TRBJ2-5 TRBV6-1 - ASSEAGGQETQY
TRBJ2-6 TRBV18 - ASSWGLAGTKHSGANVLT
TRBJ2-3 TRBV6-1 - ASSEILAVASTDTQY
TRBJ1-6 TRBV7-8 few ASSQVRTGNSPLH
TRBJ2-7 TRBV6-1 - ASSDGSYEQY
TRBJ1-1 TRBV29-1 - SVPRSRAMNTEAF
TRBJ1-2 TRBV15 - ATSSSADYGYT
TRBJ1-2 TRBV7-9 - ASSFTTGYGYT
TRBJ2-6 TRBV4-2 - ASSPGTGTGANVLT
TRBJ1-1 TRBV7-8 - ASSFAGGMAF
TRBJ2-3 TRBV27 - ASNRGLAGGSGDTQY
TRBJ1-6 TRBV19 - ASSMAQTHGSPLH
TRBJ1-3 TRBV11-2 - ASRQGGSGNTIY
TRBJ2-2 TRBV28 - ASSSGENTGELF
TRBJ1-1 TRBV30 once AQGEAKAF
TRBJ1-1 TRBV2 - ASSEMSSTVAF
TRBJ2-2 TRBV7-2 - ASSSNAERGRGTGELF
TRBJ1-2 TRBV5-1 - ASSWTGGDYGYT
TRBJ2-7 TRBV4-1 - ASSRDRGFEQY
TRBJ2-5 TRBV6-6 - ASSSGTGTIQETQY
TRBJ1-4 TRBV30 few AWRAGLEKLF
TRBJ2-5 TRBV7-8 - ASSPRTGGVETQY
TRBJ1-2 TRBV29-1 - SVQTGPGGYT
TRBJ1-5 TRBV28 once ASSFLQGDNQPQH
TRBJ1-2 TRBV7-9 - ASSSGLGYT
TRBJ1-3 TRBV7-5 once ARSLAPGRQGLSSGNTIY
TRBJ1-5 TRBV9 - ASSVNAGGHQPQH
TRBJ1-1 TRBV19 - ASSRGKAF
TRBJ1-5 TRBV4-3 - ASSQKRGGGGGNQPQH
TRBJ2-1 TRBV10-3 once AISESGQPLSYNEQF
TRBJ2-1 TRBV5-4 - ASTGTSDNEQF
TRBJ1-2 TRBV7-2 - ASSLKGPGIYGYT
TRBJ1-6 TRBV28 - ASSSPKLQGAYGSPLH
TRBJ1-1 TRBV28 - ASSFEGQENTEAF
TRBJ2-1 TRBV13 once ASSWGLADNEQF
TRBJ1-4 TRBV19 - ASRGQGVGEKLF
TRBJ1-3 TRBV7-6 - ASSLTATGVGNTIY
TRBJ2-2 TRBV27 - ASTLTGELF
TRBJ2-5 TRBV6-5 - ASSFETGETQY
TRBJ1-6 TRBV2 - ATSGQPNSPLH
TRBJ2-3 TRBV6-6 - ASSYGGSTDTQY
TRBJ2-1 TRBV6-1 - ASSARLAGGPREQF
TRBJ2-2 TRBV19 - ASARNRLGTGELF